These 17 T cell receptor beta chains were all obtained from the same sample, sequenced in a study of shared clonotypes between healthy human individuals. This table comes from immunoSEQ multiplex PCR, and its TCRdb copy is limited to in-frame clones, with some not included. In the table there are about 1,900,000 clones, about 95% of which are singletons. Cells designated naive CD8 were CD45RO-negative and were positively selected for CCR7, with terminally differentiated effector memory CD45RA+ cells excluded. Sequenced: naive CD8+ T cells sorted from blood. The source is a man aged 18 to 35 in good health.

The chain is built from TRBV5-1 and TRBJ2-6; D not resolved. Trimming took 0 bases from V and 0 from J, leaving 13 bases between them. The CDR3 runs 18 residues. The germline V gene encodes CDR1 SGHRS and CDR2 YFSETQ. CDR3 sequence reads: CASSLEGSPHSGANVLTF. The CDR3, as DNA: TGCGCCAGCAGCTTGGAAGGGTCCCCCCACTCTGGGGCCAACGTCCTGACTTTC.

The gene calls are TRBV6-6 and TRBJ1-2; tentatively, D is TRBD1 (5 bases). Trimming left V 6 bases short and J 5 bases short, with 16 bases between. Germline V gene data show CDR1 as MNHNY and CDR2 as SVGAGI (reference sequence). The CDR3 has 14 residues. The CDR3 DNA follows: TGTGCCAGCAGCCGGGCCCAGGGCGGGTATGGCTACACCTTC. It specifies CASSRAQGGYGYTF.

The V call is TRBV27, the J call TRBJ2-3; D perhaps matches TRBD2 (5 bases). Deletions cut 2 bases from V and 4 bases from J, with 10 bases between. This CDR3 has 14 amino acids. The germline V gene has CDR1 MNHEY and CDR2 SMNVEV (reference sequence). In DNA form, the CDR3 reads TGTGCCAGCAGTTTAGTCCTAGCTCCAGATACGCAGTATTTT. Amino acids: CASSLVLAPDTQYF.

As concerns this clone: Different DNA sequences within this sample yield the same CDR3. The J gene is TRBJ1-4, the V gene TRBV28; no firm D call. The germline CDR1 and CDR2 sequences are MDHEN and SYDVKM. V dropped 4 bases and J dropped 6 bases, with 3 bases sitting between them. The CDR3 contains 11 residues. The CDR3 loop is CASSSYEKLFF. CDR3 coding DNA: TGTGCCAGCAGTTCTTATGAAAAACTGTTTTTT.

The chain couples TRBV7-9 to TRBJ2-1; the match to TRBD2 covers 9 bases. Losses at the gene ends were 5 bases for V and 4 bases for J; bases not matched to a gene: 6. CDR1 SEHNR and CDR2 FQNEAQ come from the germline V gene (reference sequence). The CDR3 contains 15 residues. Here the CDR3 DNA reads TGTGCCAGCAGCCGATCTAGCGGGGATTACAATGAGCAGTTCTTC. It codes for CASSRSSGDYNEQFF.

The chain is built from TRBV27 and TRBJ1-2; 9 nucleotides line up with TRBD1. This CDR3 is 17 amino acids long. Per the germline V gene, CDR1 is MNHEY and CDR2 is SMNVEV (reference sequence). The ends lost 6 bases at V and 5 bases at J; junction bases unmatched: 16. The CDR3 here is CASSKALQGAQTYGYTF. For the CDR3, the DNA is TGTGCCAGCAGCAAAGCGCTACAGGGGGCTCAGACATATGGCTACACCTTC.

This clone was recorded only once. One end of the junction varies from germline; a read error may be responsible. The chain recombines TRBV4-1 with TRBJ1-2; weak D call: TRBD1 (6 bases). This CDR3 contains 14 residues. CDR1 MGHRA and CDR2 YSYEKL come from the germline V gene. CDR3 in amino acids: CASSHGQPNCGYTF. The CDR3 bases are TGCGCCAGCAGCCATGGACAGCCGAACTGTGGCTACACCTTC.

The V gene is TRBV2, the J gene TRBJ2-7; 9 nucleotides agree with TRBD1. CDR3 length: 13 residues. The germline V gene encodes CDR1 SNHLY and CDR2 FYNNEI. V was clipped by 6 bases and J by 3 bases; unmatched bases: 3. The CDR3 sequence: CASRDRGDYEQYF. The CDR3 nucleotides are TGTGCCAGCAGGGACAGGGGTGACTACGAGCAGTACTTC. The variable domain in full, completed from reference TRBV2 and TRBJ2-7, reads EPEVTQTPSHQVTQMGQEVILRCVPISNHLYFYWYRQILGQKVEFLVSFYNNEISEKSEIFDDQFSVERPDGSNFTLKIRSTKLEDSAMYFCASRDRGDYEQYFGPGTRLTVT.

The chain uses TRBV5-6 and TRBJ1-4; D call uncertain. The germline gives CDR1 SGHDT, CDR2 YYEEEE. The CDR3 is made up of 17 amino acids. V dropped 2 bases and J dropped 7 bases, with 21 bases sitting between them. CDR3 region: CASSLYTSGNKGEKLFF. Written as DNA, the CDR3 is TGTGCCAGCAGCTTATATACTTCAGGAAACAAGGGTGAAAAACTGTTTTTT.

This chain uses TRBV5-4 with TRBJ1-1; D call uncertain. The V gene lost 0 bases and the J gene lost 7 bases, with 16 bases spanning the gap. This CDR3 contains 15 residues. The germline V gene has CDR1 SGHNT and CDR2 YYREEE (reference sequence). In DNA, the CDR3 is TGTGCCAGCAGCTTGGCGCTCTGGAGCGGTAATGAAGCTTTCTTT. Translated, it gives CASSLALWSGNEAFF.

DNA for the CDR3: TGTGCCAGCAGTCGAGACAGGGGGGGCACAGATACGCAGTATTTT. It codes for CASSRDRGGTDTQYF. J is TRBJ2-3 and V is TRBV6-6, with 9 positions matching TRBD1. Germline V gives CDR1 MNHNY, CDR2 SVGAGI (reference sequence). This CDR3 region has 15 residues. V shed 5 bases, J shed 1 base, and the junction held 4 bases outside the gene matches.

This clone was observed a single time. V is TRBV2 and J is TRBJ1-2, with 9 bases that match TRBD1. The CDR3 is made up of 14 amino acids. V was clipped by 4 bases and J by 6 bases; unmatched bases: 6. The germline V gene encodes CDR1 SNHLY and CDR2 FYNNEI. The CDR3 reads CASSGGTGTNGYTF. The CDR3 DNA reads TGTGCCAGCAGTGGAGGGACAGGGACCAATGGCTACACCTTC.

CDR3 coding DNA: TGTGCCATCAGTGAGGCCGGCCAGCCTGGCTACACCTTC. It translates to CAISEAGQPGYTF. The chain has TRBV10-3 and TRBJ1-2; D gene uncertain. V was pared by 2 bases and J by 7 bases, with 11 bases between. CDR3 length: 13 residues. CDR1 and CDR2 from the germline V gene are ENHRY and SYGVKD.

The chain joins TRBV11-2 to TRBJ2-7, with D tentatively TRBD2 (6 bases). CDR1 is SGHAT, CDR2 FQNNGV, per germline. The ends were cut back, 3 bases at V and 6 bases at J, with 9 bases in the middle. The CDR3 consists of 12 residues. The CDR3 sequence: CASSLTSSEQYF. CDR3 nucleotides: TGTGCCAGCAGCTTGACTAGTAGCGAGCAGTACTTC.

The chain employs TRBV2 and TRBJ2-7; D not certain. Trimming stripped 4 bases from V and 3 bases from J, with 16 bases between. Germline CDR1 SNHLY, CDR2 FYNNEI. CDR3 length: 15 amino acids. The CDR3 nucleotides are TGTGCCAGCAGTGGTAGTAGGGAAGGAATCTACGAGCAGTACTTC. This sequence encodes CASSGSREGIYEQYF.

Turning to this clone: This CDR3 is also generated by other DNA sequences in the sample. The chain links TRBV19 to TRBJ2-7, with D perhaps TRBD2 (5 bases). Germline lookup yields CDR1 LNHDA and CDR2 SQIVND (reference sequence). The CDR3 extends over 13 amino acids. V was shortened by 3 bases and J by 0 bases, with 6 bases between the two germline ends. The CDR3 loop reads CASSMGSSYEQYF. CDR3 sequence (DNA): TGTGCCAGTAGTATGGGGAGCTCCTACGAGCAGTACTTC.

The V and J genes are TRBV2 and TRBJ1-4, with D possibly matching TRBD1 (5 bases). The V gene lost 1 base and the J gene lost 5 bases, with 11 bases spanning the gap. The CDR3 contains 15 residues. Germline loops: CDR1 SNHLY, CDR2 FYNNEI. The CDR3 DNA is TGTGCCAGCAGTGAAGTGCCAGGGCAAAATGAAAAACTGTTTTTT. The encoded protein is CASSEVPGQNEKLFF.